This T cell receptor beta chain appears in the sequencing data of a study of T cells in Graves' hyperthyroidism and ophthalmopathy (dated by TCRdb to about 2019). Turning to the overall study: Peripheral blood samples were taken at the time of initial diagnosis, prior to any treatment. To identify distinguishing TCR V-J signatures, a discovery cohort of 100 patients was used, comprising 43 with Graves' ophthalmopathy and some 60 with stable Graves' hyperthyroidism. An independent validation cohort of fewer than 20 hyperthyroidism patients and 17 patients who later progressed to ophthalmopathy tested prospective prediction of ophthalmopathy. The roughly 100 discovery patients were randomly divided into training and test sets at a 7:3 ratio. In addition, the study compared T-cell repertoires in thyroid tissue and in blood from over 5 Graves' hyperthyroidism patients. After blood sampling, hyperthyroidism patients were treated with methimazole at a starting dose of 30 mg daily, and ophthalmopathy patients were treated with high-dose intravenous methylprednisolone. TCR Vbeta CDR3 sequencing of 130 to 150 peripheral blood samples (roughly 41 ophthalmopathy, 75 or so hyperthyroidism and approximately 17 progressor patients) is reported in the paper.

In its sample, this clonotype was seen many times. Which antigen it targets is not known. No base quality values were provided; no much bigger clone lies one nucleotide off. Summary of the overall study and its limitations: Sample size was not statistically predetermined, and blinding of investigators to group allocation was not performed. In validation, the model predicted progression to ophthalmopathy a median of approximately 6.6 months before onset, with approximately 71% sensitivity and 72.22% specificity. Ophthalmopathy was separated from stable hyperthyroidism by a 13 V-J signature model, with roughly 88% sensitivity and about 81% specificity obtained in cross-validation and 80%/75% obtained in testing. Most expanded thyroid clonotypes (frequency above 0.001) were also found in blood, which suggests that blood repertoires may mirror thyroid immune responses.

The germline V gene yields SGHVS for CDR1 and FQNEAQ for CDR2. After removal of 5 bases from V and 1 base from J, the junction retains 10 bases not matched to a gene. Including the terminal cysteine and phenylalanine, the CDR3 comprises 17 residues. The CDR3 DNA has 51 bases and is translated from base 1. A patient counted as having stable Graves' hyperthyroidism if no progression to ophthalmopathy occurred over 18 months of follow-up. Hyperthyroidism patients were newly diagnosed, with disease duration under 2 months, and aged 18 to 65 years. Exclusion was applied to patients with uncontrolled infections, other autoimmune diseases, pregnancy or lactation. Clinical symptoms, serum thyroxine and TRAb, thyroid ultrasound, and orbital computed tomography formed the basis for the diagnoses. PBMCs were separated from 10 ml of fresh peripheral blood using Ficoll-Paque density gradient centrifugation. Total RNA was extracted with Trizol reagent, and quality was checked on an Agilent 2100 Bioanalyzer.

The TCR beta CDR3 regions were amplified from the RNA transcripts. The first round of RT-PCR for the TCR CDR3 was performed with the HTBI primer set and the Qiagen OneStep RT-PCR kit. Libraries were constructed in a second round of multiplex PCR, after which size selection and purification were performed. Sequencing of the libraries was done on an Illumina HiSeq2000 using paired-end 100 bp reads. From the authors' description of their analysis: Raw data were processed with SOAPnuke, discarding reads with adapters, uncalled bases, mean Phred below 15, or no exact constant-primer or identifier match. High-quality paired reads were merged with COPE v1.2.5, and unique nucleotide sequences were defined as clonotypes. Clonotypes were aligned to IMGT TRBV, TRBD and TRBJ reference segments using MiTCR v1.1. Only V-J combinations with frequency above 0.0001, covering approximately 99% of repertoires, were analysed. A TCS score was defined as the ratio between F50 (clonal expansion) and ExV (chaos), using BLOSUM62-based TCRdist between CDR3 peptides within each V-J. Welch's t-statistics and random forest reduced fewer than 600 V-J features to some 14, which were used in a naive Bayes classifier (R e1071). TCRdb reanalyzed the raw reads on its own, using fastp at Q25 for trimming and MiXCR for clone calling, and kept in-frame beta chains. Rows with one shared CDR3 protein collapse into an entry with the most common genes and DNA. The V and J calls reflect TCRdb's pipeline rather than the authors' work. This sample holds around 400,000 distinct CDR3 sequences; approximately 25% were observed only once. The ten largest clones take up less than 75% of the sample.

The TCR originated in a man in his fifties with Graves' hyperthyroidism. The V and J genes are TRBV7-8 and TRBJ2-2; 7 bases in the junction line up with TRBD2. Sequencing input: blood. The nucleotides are TGTGCCAGCAGCCAACTAGCGAGCGGTCTGAACACCGGGGAGCTGTTTTTT. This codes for CASSQLASGLNTGELFF. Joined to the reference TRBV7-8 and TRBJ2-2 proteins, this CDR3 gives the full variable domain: GAGVSQSPRYKVAKRGQDVALRCDPISGHVSLFWYQQALGQGPEFLTYFQNEAQLDKSGLPSDRFFAERPEGSVSTLKIQRTQQEDSAVYLCASSQLASGLNTGELFFGEGSRLTVL.